One and the same sample provided the 5 T cell receptor beta chains below, sequenced in a study of STAT5B mutations in CD4+ large granular lymphocyte leukemia. Sequenced by immunoSEQ multiplex PCR; TCRdb stores in-frame clones only, minus some. The table records about 38,000 clones, approximately 85% of them present only once. The sequenced sample consisted of CD4+ T cells from blood buffy coats. These receptors all come from a human donor in good health.

This clone occurred once. V and J are TRBV27 and TRBJ2-5, with D uncertain. The CDR3 length is 13 residues. V dropped 5 bases and J dropped 5 bases, with 12 bases sitting between them. CDR1 and CDR2 (germline): MNHEY, SMNVEV (reference sequence). In DNA, the CDR3 is TGTGCCAGCAGTGCGTTACGGACGGAGACCCAGTACTTC. Protein: CASSALRTETQYF.

This chain links TRBV27 with TRBJ1-4; 7 bases line up with TRBD1. The CDR3 has 18 amino acids. Germline CDR1 and CDR2: MNHEY and SMNVEV (reference sequence). The trim removed 5 bases at V and 0 bases at J, leaving 12 bases unmatched. The CDR3 bases are TGTGCCAGCAGTCCCAGGACAGGTGACTACTCAACTAATGAAAAACTGTTTTTT. Encoded protein: CASSPRTGDYSTNEKLFF.

V is TRBV5-4 and J is TRBJ2-7; D is undetermined. This CDR3 comprises 13 residues. V lost 6 bases and J lost 0, with 10 bases in between. Germline CDR1 SGHNT, CDR2 YYREEE (reference sequence). CDR3 coding DNA: TGTGCCAGCAAGGACGTTAGCTCCTACGAGCAGTACTTC. It translates to CASKDVSSYEQYF.

The rearrangement links TRBV6-1 to TRBJ2-2, with 7 positions matching TRBD1. This CDR3 region has 16 residues. Germline V lookup: CDR1 MNHNS, CDR2 SASEGT. V was clipped by 4 bases and J by 5 bases; unmatched bases: 10. The CDR3 sequence is CASSGTTGLRTGELFF. CDR3 sequence (DNA): TGTGCCAGCAGTGGGACGACAGGGCTTAGGACCGGGGAGCTGTTTTTT.

In DNA, the CDR3 is TGTGCCAGCAGTGAAAGGGTAGCCGGGACCGGGGAGCTGTTTTTT. Amino acids: CASSERVAGTGELFF. The gene calls are TRBV6-4 and TRBJ2-2; D unclear. Germline CDR1 MRHNA, CDR2 SNTAGT. Trimming stripped 3 bases from V and 5 bases from J, with 13 bases between. The CDR3 consists of 15 residues.